These 16 T cell receptor beta chains originate from one sample sequenced in a study of T cells in women clearing cervical HPV infection. The method was immunoSEQ multiplex PCR; TCRdb's version includes in-frame clones alone and lacks a portion of them. Here the sample table reports 45,000 to 55,000 clones. The source material was blood buffy coat. The receptors derive from a woman aged 18-70 years with a cervical HPV16 infection that either progressed to CIN3+ or cleared (not recorded which).

Of note for this clone: The read stops 3 residues short of the end of the CDR3; the missing end is completed from the germline J gene. The V and J genes are TRBV19 and TRBJ2-7; weak D call: TRBD2 (5 bases). Trimming stripped 3 bases from V and 6 bases from J, with 12 bases between. The CDR3 covers 13 residues. Germline lookup yields CDR1 LNHDA and CDR2 SQIVND (reference sequence). CDR3 region: CASSISLAAEQYF. The covered CDR3 bases are TGTGCCAGTAGTATTAGCCTAGCTGCCGAG.

Of note for this clone: The junction shows a germline mismatch at one end, possibly a read error. The read is 3 residues too short to cover the CDR3 end, so that end is filled in from the germline J gene. This chain connects TRBV20-1 to TRBJ1-2; 9 nucleotides align to TRBD1. Germline-derived CDR1 and CDR2 are DFQATT and SNEGSKA (reference sequence). The CDR3 contains 13 residues. The covered CDR3 bases are TGCAGTGCTCGAGAAGACAGGGGGTGGGGC. It translates to CSAREDRGWG. The entire CDR3 reads CSAREDRGWGYTF.

On this clone: The read stops 3 residues short of the end of the CDR3; the missing end is completed from the germline J gene. The chain links TRBV6-1 to TRBJ2-4; 11 bases line up with TRBD2. CDR3 size: 17 residues. Germline V CDR1 and CDR2: MNHNS, SASEGT. The CDR3 bases that were read are TGTGCCAGCAGTGAAGTCGGGACTAGCGGCCCGTCATCTATT. It is translated as CASSEVGTSGPSSI. The whole CDR3 sequence reads CASSEVGTSGPSSIQYF.

Note on this clone: The read terminates 3 residues ahead of where the CDR3 ends, so the germline J gene completes it. The gene calls are TRBV20-1 and TRBJ1-6, with 12 bases identical to TRBD1. V dropped 3 bases and J dropped 10; count of bases not matched to a gene: 4. CDR3 size: 14 residues. In germline, CDR1 is DFQATT, CDR2 SNEGSKA (reference sequence). The part of the CDR3 DNA that was read is TGCAGTGCTAGGGGGACAGGGGGCGACTCACCC. This encodes CSARGTGGDSP. The full CDR3 is CSARGTGGDSPLHF.

A note on this clone: The read finishes 3 residues shy of the CDR3 end, and the germline J gene is used to complete it. The gene calls are TRBV5-1 and TRBJ1-3; D remains ambiguous. The germline V and J ends were trimmed by 5 bases and 6 bases, with 12 bases remaining between them. From germline, CDR1 is SGHRS and CDR2 YFSETQ. The CDR3 extends over 13 amino acids. CDR3 region: CASRIASANTIYF. Partial CDR3 DNA: TGCGCCAGCAGGATCGCCAGTGCAAACACC.

A remark on this clone: The junction shows a germline mismatch at one end, possibly a read error. The CDR3 end lies 3 residues beyond the end of the read and is filled in from the germline J gene. This rearrangement joins TRBV7-2 to TRBJ2-7; maybe TRBD2 (5 bases). The CDR3 spans 13 residues. The germline V gene has CDR1 SGHTA and CDR2 FQGNSA. Here the CDR3 reads CASSLAHSYEQYF. The DNA read from the CDR3 is TGTGCCAGCAGCCTAGCCCACTCCTACGAG.

As to this clone: The read ends 3 residues shy of where the CDR3 ends; the end is completed using the germline J gene. The chain combines TRBV7-2 with TRBJ1-2; 7 nucleotides align to TRBD1. Germline lookup yields CDR1 SGHTA and CDR2 FQGNSA. The CDR3 is made up of 14 amino acids. The trim removed 2 bases at V and 5 bases at J, leaving 5 bases unmatched. The CDR3 reads CASSLRDSVYGYTF. The DNA read from the CDR3 is TGTGCCAGCAGCTTAAGGGACAGCGTGTATGGC.

CDR3: CASSSNREYEQYF. The covered CDR3 bases are TGTGCCAGCAGTTCTAACAGGGAGTACGAG. The chain employs TRBV12-3 or TRBV12-4 and TRBJ2-7, with a weak D call TRBD1 (6 bases). From the germline J gene comes the end of the CDR3, since the read stops 3 residues before it. Trimming took off 4 bases at V and 4 bases at J, with 11 bases between the two ends. CDR3 length equals 13 residues.

Points on this clone: The DNA ends 3 residues before the CDR3 does, and the rest of the CDR3 is filled in from the germline J gene. The V and J genes are TRBV7-6 and TRBJ1-3; D might be TRBD1 (5 bases). Trimming stripped 4 bases from V and 4 bases from J, with 8 bases between. The CDR3 covers 13 residues. CDR1 is SGHVS, CDR2 FNYEAQ, per germline. The sequenced part of the CDR3 DNA is TGTGCCAGCAGCTCAGGGATAGGAAACACC. Amino acids: CASSSGIGNT. The full CDR3 protein is CASSSGIGNTIYF. The variable domain in full, completed from reference TRBV7-6 and TRBJ1-3, reads GAGVSQSPRYKVTKRGQDVALRCDPISGHVSLYWYRQALGQGPEFLTYFNYEAQQDKSGLPNDRFSAERPEGSISTLTIQRTEQRDSAMYRCASSSGIGNTIYFGEGSWLTVV.

The sequenced CDR3 bases are TGTGCCAGCAGTCACCTCCAGGGGTCTGGAGAAAAA. It encodes CASSHLQGSGEK. Given in full, the CDR3 is CASSHLQGSGEKLFF. The chain recombines TRBV28 with TRBJ1-4; D might be TRBD1 (6 bases). The DNA ends 3 residues before the CDR3 does, and the rest of the CDR3 is filled in from the germline J gene. Germline CDR1 is MDHEN and CDR2 is SYDVKM. V lost 5 bases to trimming and J lost 8 bases, with 18 bases between them. The CDR3 is 15 amino acids.

Comments on this clone: Read data end 3 residues before the CDR3 end; the end is taken from the germline J gene. This chain connects TRBV7-9 to TRBJ2-1; maybe TRBD2 (7 bases). The germline CDR1 and CDR2 sequences are SEHNR and FQNEAQ (reference sequence). The CDR3 consists of 13 residues. V was clipped by 6 bases and J by 8 bases, with 14 bases between them. CDR3: CASSKGGTDEQFF. The CDR3 DNA, read in part, is TGTGCCAGCAGTAAGGGGGGGACCGATGAG. Using reference TRBV7-9 and TRBJ2-1 for the parts outside the CDR3, the full variable domain is DTGVSQNPRHKITKRGQNVTFRCDPISEHNRLYWYRQTLGQGPEFLTYFQNEAQLEKSRLLSDRFSAERPKGSFSTLEIQRTEQGDSAMYLCASSKGGTDEQFFGPGTRLTVL.

On this clone: The sequence runs out 3 residues before the end of the CDR3; the remainder is reconstructed from the germline J gene. J is TRBJ1-2 and V is TRBV28; 10 bases align to TRBD1. With 6 bases clipped from V and 4 bases from J, the junction kept 5 bases outside the gene matches. The CDR3 is 14 amino acids. The germline gives CDR1 MDHEN, CDR2 SYDVKM. The DNA read from the CDR3 is TGTGCCAGCAGGGCCGGGACAGGGGCCTATGGC. This gives the protein CASRAGTGAYG. From start to end, the CDR3 is CASRAGTGAYGYTF.

Remarks on this clone: Read sequence stops 3 residues before the CDR3 end, and the germline J gene provides the missing end. This chain uses TRBV27 with TRBJ2-1; 10 nucleotides match TRBD2. Germline-derived CDR1 and CDR2 are MNHEY and SMNVEV (reference sequence). Trimming at V came to 1 base and at J to 5 bases, leaving 8 bases not matched to a gene. This CDR3 has 17 amino acids. The part of the CDR3 DNA that was read is TGTGCCAGCAGTTTATGGGTAGGAGCGGGGGGGGACAATGAG. Residues: CASSLWVGAGGDNE. The CDR3 in full is CASSLWVGAGGDNEQFF.

With respect to this clone: Coverage ceases 3 residues before the CDR3 finishes, and the germline J gene fills in the end. V gene TRBV2 combines with J gene TRBJ2-7; 12 bases fit TRBD2. The CDR3 loop spans 15 amino acids. Losses at the gene ends were 4 bases for V and 1 base for J; bases not matched to a gene: 2. Germline V lookup: CDR1 SNHLY, CDR2 FYNNEI. The CDR3 DNA, read in part, is TGTGCCAGCAGTGGACTAGCGGGAGAATCCTACGAG. Amino acid sequence: CASSGLAGESYE. The complete CDR3 protein is CASSGLAGESYEQYF.

The part of the CDR3 DNA that was read is TGCAGTGCTAGAAGCGCGGGGGAGTACGGGGGC. This translates into CSARSAGEYGG. The entire CDR3 protein is CSARSAGEYGGYTF. This sequence joins TRBV20-1 and TRBJ1-2, with D possibly TRBD1 on 5 matching bases. The read halts 3 residues ahead of the CDR3 end, with the missing end drawn from the germline J gene. Per germline, CDR1 DFQATT and CDR2 SNEGSKA (reference sequence). The CDR3 is 14 residues long.

The covered CDR3 bases are TGCGCCAGCAGCCCCCTGGGTGGGGCCCCCGAG. Amino acids: CASSPLGGAPE. The whole CDR3 region reads CASSPLGGAPEQYF. The chain joins TRBV5-1 to TRBJ2-7, with D tentatively TRBD1 (5 bases). With the read ending 3 residues before the CDR3 end, the germline J gene is used to fill in that end. With 4 bases removed from V and 6 bases from J, the gap between germline ends came to 17 bases. This CDR3 is 14 amino acids long. Germline V CDR1 and CDR2: SGHRS, YFSETQ.